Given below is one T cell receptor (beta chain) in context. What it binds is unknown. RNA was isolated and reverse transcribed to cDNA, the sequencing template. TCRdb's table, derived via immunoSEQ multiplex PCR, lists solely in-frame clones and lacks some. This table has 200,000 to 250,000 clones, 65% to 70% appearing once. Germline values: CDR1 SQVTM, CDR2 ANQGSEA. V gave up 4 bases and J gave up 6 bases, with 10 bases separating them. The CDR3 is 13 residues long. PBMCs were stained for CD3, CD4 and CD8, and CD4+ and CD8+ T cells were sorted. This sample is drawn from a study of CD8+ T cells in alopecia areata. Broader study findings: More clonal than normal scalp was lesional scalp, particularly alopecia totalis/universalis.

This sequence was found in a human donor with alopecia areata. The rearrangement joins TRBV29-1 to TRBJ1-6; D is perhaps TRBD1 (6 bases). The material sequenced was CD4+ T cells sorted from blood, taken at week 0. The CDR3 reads CSVGLGGNSPLHF. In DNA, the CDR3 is TGCAGCGTTGGTTTAGGGGGTAATTCACCCCTCCACTTT.